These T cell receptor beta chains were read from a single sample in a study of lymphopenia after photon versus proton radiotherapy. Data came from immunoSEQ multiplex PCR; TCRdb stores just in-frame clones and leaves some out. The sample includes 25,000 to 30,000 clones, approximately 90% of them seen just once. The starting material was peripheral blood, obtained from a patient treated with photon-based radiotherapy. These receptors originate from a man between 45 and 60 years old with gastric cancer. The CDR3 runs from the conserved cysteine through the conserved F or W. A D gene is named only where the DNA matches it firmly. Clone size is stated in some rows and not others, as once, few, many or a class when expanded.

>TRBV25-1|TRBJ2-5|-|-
TGTGCCAGCAGTGATAGGGCGTACCAAGAGACCCAGTACTTC
CASSDRAYQETQYF
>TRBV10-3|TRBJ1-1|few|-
TGTGCCATCTCGGAGGACGGGGACACTGAAGCTTTCTTT
CAISEDGDTEAFF
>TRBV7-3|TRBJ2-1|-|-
TGTGCCAGCAGCTTAGATGGCAGACCTACTTACAATGAGCAGTTCTTC
CASSLDGRPTYNEQFF
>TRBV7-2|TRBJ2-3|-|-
TGTGCCAGCAGCTTCGGGGGGCGGGCAGATACGCAGTATTTT
CASSFGGRADTQYF
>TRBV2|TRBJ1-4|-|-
TGTGCCAGAGCCCGACAGGTCAATGAAAAACTGTTTTTT
CARARQVNEKLFF
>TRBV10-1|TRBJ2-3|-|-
TGCGCCAGCAGTGTTTCAAGGGGAGTTACAGATACGCAGTATTTT
CASSVSRGVTDTQYF
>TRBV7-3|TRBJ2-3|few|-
TGTGCCAGCAGCTTACGGGGTAGCACAGATACGCAGTATTTT
CASSLRGSTDTQYF
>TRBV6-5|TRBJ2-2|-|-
TGTGCCAGCAGTTACGCCCGTACCGGGGAGCTGTTTTTT
CASSYARTGELFF
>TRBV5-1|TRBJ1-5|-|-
TGCGCCAGCAGCCTAGGAATTCAAGATAATCAGCCCCAGCATTTT
CASSLGIQDNQPQHF
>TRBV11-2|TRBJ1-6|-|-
TGTGCCAGCAGCTTACCTCGGGGGGGAAATAATTCACCCCTCCACTTT
CASSLPRGGNNSPLHF
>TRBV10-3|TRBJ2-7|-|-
TGTGCCATCAGTGTTCCCGGCAGCTACGAGCAGTACTTC
CAISVPGSYEQYF
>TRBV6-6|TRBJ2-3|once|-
TGTGCCAGCAGTTACGGTGATACGCAGTATTTT
CASSYGDTQYF
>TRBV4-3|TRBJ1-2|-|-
TGCGCCAGCAGCCAAGACCCGGGGGCAGGCTATGGCTACACCTTC
CASSQDPGAGYGYTF
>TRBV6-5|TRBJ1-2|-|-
TGTGCCAGCAGTTATATTGGAGGACGGTTCGGTGGCTACACCTTC
CASSYIGGRFGGYTF
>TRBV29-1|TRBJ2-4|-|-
TGCAGCGCCGGGACACCCCAAGCCAAAAACATTCAGTACTTC
CSAGTPQAKNIQYF
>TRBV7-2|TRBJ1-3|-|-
TGTGCCAGCAGCTTAGCAGGGTTTGGAAACACCATATATTTT
CASSLAGFGNTIYF
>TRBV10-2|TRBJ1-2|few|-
TGCGCCAGCAGTGAGTTTGACAGCCAAGTAACGGGCTACACCTTC
CASSEFDSQVTGYTF
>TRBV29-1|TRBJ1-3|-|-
TGCAGCGTTGAAAGACAACAGTCTGGAAACACCATATATTTT
CSVERQQSGNTIYF
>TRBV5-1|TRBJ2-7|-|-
TGCGCCAGCAGCTCTGCCCGGACGGGGGCTTACGAGCAGTACTTC
CASSSARTGAYEQYF
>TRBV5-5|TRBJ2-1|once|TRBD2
TGTGCCAGCAGTTCACTCCCTGGGGCGGGGGAGTACAATGAGCAGTTCTTC
CASSSLPGAGEYNEQFF